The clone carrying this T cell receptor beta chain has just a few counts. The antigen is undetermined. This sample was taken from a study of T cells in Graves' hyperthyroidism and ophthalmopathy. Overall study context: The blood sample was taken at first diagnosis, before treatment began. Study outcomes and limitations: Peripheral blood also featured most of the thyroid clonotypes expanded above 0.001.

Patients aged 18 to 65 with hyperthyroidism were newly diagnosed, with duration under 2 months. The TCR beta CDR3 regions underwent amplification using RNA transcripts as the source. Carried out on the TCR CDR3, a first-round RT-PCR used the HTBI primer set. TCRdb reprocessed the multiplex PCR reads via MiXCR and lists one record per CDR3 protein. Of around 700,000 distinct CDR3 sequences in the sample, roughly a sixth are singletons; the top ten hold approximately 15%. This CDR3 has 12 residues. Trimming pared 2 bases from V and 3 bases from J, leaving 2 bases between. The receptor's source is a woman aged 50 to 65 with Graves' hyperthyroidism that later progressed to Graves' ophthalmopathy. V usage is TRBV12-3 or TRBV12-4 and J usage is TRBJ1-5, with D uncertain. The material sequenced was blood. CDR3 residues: CASSLFNQPQHF. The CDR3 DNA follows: TGTGCCAGCAGTTTATTCAATCAGCCCCAGCATTTT.